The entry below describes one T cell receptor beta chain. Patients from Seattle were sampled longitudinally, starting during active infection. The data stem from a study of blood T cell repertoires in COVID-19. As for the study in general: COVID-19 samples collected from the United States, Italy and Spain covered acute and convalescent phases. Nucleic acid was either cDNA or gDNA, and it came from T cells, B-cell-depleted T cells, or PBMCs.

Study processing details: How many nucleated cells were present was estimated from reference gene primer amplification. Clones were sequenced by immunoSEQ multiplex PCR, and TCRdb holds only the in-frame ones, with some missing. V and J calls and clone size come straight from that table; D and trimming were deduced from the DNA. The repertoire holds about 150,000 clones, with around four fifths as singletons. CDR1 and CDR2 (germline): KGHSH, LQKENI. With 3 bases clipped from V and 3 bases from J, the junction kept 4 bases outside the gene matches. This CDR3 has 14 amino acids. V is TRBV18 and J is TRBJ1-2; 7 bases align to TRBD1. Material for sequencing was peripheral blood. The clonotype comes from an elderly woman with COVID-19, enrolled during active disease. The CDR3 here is CASSPDTGDYGYTF. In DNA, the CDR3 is TGTGCCAGCTCACCTGATACAGGGGACTATGGCTACACCTTC.